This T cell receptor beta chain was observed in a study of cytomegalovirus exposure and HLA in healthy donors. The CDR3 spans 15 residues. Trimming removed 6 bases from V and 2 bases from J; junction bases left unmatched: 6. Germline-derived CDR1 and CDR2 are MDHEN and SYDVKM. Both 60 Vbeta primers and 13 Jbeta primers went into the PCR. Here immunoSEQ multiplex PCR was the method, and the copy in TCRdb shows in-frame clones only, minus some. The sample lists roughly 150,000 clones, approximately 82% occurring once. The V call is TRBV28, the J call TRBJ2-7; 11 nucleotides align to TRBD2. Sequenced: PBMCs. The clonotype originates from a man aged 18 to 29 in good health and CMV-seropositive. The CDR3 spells CASRLAGEGPYEQYF. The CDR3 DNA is TGTGCCAGCAGACTAGCGGGAGAGGGCCCCTACGAGCAGTACTTC.